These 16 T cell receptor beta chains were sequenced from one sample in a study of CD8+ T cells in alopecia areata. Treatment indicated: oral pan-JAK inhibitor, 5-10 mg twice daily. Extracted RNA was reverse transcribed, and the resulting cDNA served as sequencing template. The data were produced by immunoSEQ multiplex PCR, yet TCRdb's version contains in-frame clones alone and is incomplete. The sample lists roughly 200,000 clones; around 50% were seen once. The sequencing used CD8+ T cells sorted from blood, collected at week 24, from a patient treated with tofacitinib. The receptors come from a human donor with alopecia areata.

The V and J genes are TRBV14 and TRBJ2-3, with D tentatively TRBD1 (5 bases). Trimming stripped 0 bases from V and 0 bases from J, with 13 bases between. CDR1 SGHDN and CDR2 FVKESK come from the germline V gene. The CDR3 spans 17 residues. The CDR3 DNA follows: TGTGCCAGCAGCCAAGAGTACAGGACCTATAGCACAGATACGCAGTATTTT. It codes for CASSQEYRTYSTDTQYF.

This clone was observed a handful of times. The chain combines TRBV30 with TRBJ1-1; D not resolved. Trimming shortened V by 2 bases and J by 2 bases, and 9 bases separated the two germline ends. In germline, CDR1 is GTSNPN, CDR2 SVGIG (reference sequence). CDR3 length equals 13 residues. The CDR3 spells CAWSLEGNTEAFF. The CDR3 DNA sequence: TGTGCCTGGAGTTTGGAGGGAAACACTGAAGCTTTCTTT.

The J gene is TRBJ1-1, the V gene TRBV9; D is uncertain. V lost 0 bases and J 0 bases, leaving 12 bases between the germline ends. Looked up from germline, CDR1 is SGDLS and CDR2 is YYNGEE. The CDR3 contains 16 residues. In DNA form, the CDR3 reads TGTGCCAGCAGCGTAGAGAGTGACCGGTTGAACACTGAAGCTTTCTTT. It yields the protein CASSVESDRLNTEAFF.

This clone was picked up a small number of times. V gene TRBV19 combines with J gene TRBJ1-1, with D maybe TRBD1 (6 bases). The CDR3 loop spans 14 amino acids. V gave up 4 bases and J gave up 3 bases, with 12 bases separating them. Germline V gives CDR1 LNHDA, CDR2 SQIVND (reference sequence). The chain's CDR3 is CASSSKGVHTEAFF. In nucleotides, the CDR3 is TGTGCCAGTAGTAGCAAGGGGGTGCACACTGAAGCTTTCTTT.

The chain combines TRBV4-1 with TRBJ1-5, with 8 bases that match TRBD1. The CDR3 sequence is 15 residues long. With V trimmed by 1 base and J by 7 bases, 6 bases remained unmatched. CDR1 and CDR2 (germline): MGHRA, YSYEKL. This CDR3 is CASSQGRGLGQPQHF. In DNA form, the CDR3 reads TGCGCCAGCAGCCAAGGCAGGGGGCTAGGGCAGCCCCAGCATTTT.

The CDR3 sequence is CSGVRGREQYF. CDR3 bases: TGCAGCGGGGTCAGGGGGCGCGAGCAGTACTTC. The chain is built from TRBV29-1 and TRBJ2-7; 8 positions agree with TRBD1. The V gene end was trimmed by 7 bases and the J gene end by 6 bases; junction bases not matched to a gene: 5. Germline CDR1 and CDR2: SQVTM and ANQGSEA. The CDR3 extends over 11 amino acids.

CDR3 in DNA: TGTGCCAGCAGCTTAGGTTGGGGGTCTGGAAACACCATATATTTT. It yields the protein CASSLGWGSGNTIYF. The genes are TRBV7-8 and TRBJ1-3; a possible D gene is TRBD1 (5 bases). V lost 1 base and J lost 1, with 8 bases in between. Germline CDR1 reads SGHVS; CDR2 reads FQNEAQ. The CDR3 runs 15 residues.

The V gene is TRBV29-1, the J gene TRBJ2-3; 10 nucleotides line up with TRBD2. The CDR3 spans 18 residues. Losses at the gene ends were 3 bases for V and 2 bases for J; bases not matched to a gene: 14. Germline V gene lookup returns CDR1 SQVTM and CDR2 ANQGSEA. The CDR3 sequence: CSVDGLAGASLNTDTQYF. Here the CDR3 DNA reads TGCAGCGTTGATGGGCTAGCGGGGGCATCCTTGAACACAGATACGCAGTATTTT.

CDR3 sequence: CASSEAVRSETQYF. Written as DNA, the CDR3 is TGTGCCAGCAGTGAAGCGGTCAGGTCCGAGACCCAGTACTTC. The V and J genes are TRBV2 and TRBJ2-5; no definite D call. The ends were cut back, 0 bases at V and 5 bases at J, with 10 bases in the middle. The germline V gene encodes CDR1 SNHLY and CDR2 FYNNEI. The CDR3 runs 14 residues.

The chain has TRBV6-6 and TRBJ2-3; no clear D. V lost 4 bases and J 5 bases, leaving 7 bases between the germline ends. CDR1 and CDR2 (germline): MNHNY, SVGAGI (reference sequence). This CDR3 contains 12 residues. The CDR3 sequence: CASSSLVDTQYF. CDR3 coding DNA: TGTGCCAGCAGTTCCCTTGTAGATACGCAGTATTTT.

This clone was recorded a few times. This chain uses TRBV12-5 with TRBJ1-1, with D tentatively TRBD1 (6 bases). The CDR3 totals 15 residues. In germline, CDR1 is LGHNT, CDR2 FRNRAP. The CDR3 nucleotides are TGTGCCCGCGGAGGGGGTTATCCCCTGAACACTGAAGCTTTCTTT. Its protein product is CARGGGYPLNTEAFF.

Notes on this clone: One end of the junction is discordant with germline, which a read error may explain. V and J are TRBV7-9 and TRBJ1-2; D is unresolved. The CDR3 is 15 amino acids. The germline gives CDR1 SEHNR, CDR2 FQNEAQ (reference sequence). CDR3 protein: CASSLALTVHYGHTF. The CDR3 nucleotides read TGTGCCAGCAGTTTAGCGCTGACCGTACACTATGGCCACACCTTC. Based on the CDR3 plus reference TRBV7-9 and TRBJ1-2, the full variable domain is DTGVSQNPRHKITKRGQNVTFRCDPISEHNRLYWYRQTLGQGPEFLTYFQNEAQLEKSRLLSDRFSAERPKGSFSTLEIQRTEQGDSAMYLCASSLALTVHYGHTFGSGTRLTVV.

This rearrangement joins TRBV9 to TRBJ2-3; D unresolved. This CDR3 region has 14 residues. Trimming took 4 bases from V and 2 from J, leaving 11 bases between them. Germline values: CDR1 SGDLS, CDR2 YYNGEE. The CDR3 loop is CASSYQDHTDTQYF. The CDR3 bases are TGTGCCAGCAGCTACCAGGACCACACAGATACGCAGTATTTT.

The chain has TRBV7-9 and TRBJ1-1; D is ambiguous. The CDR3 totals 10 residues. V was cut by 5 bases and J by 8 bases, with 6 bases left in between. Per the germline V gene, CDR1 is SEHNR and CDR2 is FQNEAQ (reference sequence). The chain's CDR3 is CASSHLEAFF. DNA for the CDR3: TGTGCCAGCAGCCACCTCGAAGCTTTCTTT.

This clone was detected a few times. In DNA, the CDR3 is TGTGCCAGAAGGTTCCCTGAAGCTTTCTTT. Residues: CARRFPEAFF. The J gene is TRBJ1-1, the V gene TRBV2; D remains unclear. V was shortened by 9 bases and J by 6 bases, with 8 bases between the two germline ends. This CDR3 comprises 10 residues. CDR1 and CDR2 from the germline V gene are SNHLY and FYNNEI.

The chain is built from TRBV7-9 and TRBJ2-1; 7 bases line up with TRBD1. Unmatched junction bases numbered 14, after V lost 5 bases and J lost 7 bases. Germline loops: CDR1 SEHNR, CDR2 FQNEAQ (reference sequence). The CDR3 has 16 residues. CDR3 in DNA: TGTGCCAGCAGCCACCACGAGGGGGCCAGGATTAATGAGCAGTTCTTC. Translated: CASSHHEGARINEQFF.